Detailed here is one T cell receptor beta chain. Antigen unknown. Sequenced material consisted of expressed TCRB transcripts (all of the isolated RNA was reverse transcribed). TCRdb's table, derived via immunoSEQ multiplex PCR, lists solely in-frame clones and lacks some. The data contain hundreds of thousands of clones, 15% of them singletons. The data stem from a study of beta chain features in type 1 diabetes. Study-level results: For TCRB rearrangement, an influence of HLA type remained unresolved here. PCR might pick shorter templates more often, in the same way for patients and controls. Patients with Type 1 diabetes showed moderately but significantly shorter TCRB CDR3s in all four CD4+ subsets.

From germline, CDR1 is MNHEY and CDR2 SMNVEV (reference sequence). The V end was cut by 0 bases, the J end by 1 base, with 9 bases between. The CDR3 runs to 15 residues. Sequencing was performed on naive CD4+ T cells from blood. The TCR originated in a man in his late teens or twenties in good health. The chain is built from TRBV27 and TRBJ2-5; no definite D call. The CDR3 DNA reads as TGTGCCAGCAGTTTATCCGGACGGAGCCAAGAGACCCAGTACTTC. Translated, it gives CASSLSGRSQETQYF.